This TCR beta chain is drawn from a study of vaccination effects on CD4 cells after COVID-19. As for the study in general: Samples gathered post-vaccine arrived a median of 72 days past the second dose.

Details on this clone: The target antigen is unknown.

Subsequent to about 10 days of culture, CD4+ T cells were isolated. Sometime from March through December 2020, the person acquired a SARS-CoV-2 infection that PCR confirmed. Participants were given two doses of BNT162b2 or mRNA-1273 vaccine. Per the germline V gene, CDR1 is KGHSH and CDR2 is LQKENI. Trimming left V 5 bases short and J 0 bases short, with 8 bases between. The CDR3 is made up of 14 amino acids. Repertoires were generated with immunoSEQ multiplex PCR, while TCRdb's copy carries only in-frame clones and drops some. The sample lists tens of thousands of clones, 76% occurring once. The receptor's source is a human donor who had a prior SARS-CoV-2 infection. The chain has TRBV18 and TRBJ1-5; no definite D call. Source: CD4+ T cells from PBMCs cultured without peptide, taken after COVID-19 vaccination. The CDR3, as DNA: TGTGCCAGCTCAATGGTAAATAGCAATCAGCCCCAGCATTTT. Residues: CASSMVNSNQPQHF.